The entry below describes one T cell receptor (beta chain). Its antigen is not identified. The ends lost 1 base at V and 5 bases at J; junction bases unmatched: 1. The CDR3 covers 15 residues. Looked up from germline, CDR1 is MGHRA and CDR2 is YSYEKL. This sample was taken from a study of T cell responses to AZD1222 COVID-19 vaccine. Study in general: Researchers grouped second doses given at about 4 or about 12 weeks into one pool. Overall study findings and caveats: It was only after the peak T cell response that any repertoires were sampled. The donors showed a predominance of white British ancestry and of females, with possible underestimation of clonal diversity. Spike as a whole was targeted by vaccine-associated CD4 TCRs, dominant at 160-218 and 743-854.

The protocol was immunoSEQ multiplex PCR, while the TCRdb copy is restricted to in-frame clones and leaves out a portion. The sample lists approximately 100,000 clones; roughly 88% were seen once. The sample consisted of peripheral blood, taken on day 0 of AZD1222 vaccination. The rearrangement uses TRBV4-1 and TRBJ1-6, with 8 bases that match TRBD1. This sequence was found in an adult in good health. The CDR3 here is CASSQADRDNSPLHF. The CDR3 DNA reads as TGCGCCAGCAGCCAAGCGGACAGGGATAATTCACCCCTCCACTTT.